The sequence of this TCR beta chain was determined in a study of cytomegalovirus exposure and HLA in healthy donors. Germline CDR1 reads ENHRY; CDR2 reads SYGVKD. V was pared by 3 bases and J by 3 bases, with 7 bases between. The CDR3 runs to 13 residues. Vbeta (60) and Jbeta (13) primers were used in the PCR. Using immunoSEQ multiplex PCR, the repertoire was profiled, and TCRdb retains in-frame clones only, with some absent. The table has roughly 130,000 clones, more than 65% seen once; the top ten hold 2.5% to 3%. This clone has only a few counts. Material for sequencing was PBMCs. The sequence was collected from a woman aged 18-29 years in good health and CMV-seropositive. This sequence joins TRBV10-3 and TRBJ2-3; unclear D gene. CDR3 residues: CAISDSPTDTQYF. The CDR3 DNA reads as TGTGCCATCAGTGATAGTCCTACAGATACGCAGTATTTT.